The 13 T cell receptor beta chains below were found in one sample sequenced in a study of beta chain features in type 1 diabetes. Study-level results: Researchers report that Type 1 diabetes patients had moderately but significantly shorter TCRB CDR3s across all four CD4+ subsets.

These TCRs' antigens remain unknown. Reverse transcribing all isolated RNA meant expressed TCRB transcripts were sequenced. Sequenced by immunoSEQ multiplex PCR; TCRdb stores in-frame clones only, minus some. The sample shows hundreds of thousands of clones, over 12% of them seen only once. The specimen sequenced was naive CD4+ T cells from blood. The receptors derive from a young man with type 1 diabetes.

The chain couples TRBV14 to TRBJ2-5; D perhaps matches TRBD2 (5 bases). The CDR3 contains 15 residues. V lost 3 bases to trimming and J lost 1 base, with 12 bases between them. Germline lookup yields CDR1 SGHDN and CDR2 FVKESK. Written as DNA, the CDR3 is TGTGCCAGCAGCCATCATTGGGAGATCCAAGAGACCCAGTACTTC. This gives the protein CASSHHWEIQETQYF.

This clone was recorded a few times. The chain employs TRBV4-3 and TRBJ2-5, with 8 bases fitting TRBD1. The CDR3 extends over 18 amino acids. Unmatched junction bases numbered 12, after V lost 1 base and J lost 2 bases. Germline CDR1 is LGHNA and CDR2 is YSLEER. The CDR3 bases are TGCGCCAGCAGCCAAGCGATGGACAGGGTCTCCCGTCAAGAGACCCAGTACTTC. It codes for CASSQAMDRVSRQETQYF.

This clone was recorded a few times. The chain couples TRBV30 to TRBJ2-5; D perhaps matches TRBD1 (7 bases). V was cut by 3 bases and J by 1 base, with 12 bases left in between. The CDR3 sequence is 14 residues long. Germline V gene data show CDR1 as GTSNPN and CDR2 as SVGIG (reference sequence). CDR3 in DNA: TGTGCCTGGAGGCGGAGGGACAGCCAAGAGACCCAGTACTTC. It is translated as CAWRRRDSQETQYF.

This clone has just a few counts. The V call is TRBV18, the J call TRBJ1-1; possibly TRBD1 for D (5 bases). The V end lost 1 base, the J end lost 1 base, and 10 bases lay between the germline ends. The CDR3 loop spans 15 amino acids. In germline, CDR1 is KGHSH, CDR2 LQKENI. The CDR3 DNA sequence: TGTGCCAGCTCACCACGGGGGGGATCGAACACTGAAGCTTTCTTT. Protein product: CASSPRGGSNTEAFF.

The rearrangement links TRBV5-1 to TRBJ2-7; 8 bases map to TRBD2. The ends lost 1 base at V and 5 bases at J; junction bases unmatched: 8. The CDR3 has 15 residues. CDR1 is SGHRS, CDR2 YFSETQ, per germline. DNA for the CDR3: TGCGCCAGCAGCTTGTCAGCGGGAGAGATCCACGAGCAGTACTTC. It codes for CASSLSAGEIHEQYF.

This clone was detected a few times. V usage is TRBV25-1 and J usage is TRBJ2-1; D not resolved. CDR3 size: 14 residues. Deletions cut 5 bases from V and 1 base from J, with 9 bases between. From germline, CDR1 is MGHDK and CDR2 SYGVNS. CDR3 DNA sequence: TGTGCCAGCAGTCCTCCGGAGTCCTACAATGAGCAGTTCTTC. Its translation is CASSPPESYNEQFF.

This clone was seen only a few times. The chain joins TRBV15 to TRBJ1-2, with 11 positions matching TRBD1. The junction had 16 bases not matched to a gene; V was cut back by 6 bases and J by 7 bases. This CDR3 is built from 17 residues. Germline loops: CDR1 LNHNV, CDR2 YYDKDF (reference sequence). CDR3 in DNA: TGTGCCACCAGGCCCCCCGGGAGAGGACAGGGGGCGAGTGGCTACACCTTC. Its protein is CATRPPGRGQGASGYTF.

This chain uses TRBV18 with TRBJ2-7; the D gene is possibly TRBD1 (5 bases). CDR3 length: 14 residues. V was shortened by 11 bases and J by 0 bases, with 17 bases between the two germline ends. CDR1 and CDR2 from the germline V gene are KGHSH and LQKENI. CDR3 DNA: TGTGCCTCCGTGGTGGGGCCTAGCTCCTACGAGCAGTACTTC. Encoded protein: CASVVGPSSYEQYF.

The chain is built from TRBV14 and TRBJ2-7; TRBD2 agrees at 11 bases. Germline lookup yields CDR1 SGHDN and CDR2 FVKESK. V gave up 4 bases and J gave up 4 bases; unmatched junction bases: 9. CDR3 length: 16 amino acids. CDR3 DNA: TGTGCCAGCAGCCCCCGGCCGGGACTAGCGGTTTACGAGCAGTACTTC. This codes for CASSPRPGLAVYEQYF.

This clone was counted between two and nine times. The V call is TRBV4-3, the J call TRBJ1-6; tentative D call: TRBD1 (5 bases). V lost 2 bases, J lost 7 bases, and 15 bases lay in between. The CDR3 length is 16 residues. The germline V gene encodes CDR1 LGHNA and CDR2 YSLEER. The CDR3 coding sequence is TGCGCCAGCAGCCAACTCCTACCGGAGGGGAATTCACCCCTCCACTTT. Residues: CASSQLLPEGNSPLHF.

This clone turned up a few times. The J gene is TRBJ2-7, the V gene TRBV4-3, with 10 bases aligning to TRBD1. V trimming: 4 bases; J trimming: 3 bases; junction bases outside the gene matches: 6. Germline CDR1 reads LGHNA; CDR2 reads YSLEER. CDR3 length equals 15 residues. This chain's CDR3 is CASSRTGTGDYEQYF. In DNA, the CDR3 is TGCGCCAGCAGCCGAACTGGGACAGGGGACTACGAGCAGTACTTC.

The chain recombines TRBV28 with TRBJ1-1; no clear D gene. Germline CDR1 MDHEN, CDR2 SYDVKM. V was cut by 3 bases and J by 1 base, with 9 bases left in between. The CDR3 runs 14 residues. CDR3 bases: TGTGCCAGCAGTTTTAACGGACCGAACACTGAAGCTTTCTTT. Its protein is CASSFNGPNTEAFF.

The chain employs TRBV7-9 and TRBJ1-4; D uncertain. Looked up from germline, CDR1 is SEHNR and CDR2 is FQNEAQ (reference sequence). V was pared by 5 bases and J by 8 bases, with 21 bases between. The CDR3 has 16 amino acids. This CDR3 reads CASSPKMSQPTEKLFF. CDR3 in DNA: TGTGCCAGCAGCCCCAAGATGTCCCAGCCTACGGAAAAACTGTTTTTT.